These 32 T cell receptor beta chains were all obtained from the same sample, sequenced in a study of T cells of healthy individuals. Using its own MiXCR run on the 5' RACE reads, TCRdb lists one record per CDR3 protein. The sample yields about 57,000 distinct CDR3 sequences, 16% seen once. All receptors derive from a human donor in good health.

The chain recombines TRBV27 with TRBJ1-1; D gene unclear. This CDR3 is 14 amino acids long. Germline assignment: CDR1 MNHEY and CDR2 SMNVEV (reference sequence). V was shortened by 5 bases and J by 0 bases, with 10 bases between the two germline ends. Here the CDR3 reads CASSTLPMNTEAFF. For the CDR3, the DNA is TGTGCCAGCAGTACCCTCCCCATGAACACTGAAGCTTTCTTT.

This clonotype was found many times. The chain uses TRBV7-9 and TRBJ2-5, with D perhaps assigned TRBD1 or TRBD2 (5 bases each). The CDR3 is 15 amino acids. The germline V gene has CDR1 SEHNR and CDR2 FQNEAQ (reference sequence). With 2 bases removed from V and 2 bases from J, the gap between germline ends came to 12 bases. The CDR3 is CASSLWGLTQETQYF. The CDR3 DNA sequence: TGTGCCAGCAGCTTATGGGGGTTAACGCAAGAGACCCAGTACTTC.

This clonotype was counted between two and nine times. The gene calls are TRBV28 and TRBJ1-5, with D perhaps TRBD1 (5 bases). V gave up 7 bases and J gave up 6 bases, with 16 bases separating them. The CDR3 sequence is 14 residues long. Looked up from germline, CDR1 is MDHEN and CDR2 is SYDVKM. CDR3 loop: CASTLGPTGQPQHF. In DNA, the CDR3 is TGTGCCAGCACCCTGGGACCGACCGGTCAGCCCCAGCATTTT.

The table lists this clonotype with a few counts. This sequence joins TRBV24-1 and TRBJ2-2, with 7 bases identical to TRBD1. Trimming removed 7 bases from V and 6 bases from J; junction bases left unmatched: 4. From germline, CDR1 is KGHDR and CDR2 SFDVKD. The CDR3 extends over 13 amino acids. The CDR3: CATRRGLAGELFF. The CDR3 DNA reads TGTGCCACCAGGAGGGGGCTCGCCGGGGAGCTGTTTTTT.

This chain links TRBV7-9 with TRBJ2-2; the D is unclear. Per germline, CDR1 SEHNR and CDR2 FQNEAQ (reference sequence). V was clipped by 5 bases and J by 0 bases, with 16 bases between them. The CDR3 length is 17 residues. CDR3 DNA: TGTGCCAGCAGCCCCGTGCCTAGTGGGGCGAACACCGGGGAGCTGTTTTTT. It yields the protein CASSPVPSGANTGELFF.

The table lists this clonotype with many counts. The chain employs TRBV10-2 and TRBJ2-5; D is ambiguous. Looked up from germline, CDR1 is WSHSY and CDR2 is SAAADI. The CDR3 is 12 amino acids. V lost 5 bases and J 1 base, leaving 5 bases between the germline ends. The CDR3 protein is CASSKVQETQYF. The CDR3 bases are TGCGCCAGCAGTAAAGTCCAAGAGACCCAGTACTTC.

This clonotype was counted many times. This chain uses TRBV9 with TRBJ2-2; D unclear. CDR1 and CDR2 (germline): SGDLS, YYNGEE. The CDR3 loop spans 15 amino acids. V dropped 0 bases and J dropped 0 bases, with 6 bases sitting between them. DNA for the CDR3: TGTGCCAGCAGCGTAGGCAGTGCGAACACCGGGGAGCTGTTTTTT. Translated: CASSVGSANTGELFF.

There are many counts of this clonotype. The chain is built from TRBV20-1 and TRBJ2-7, with 10 nucleotides matching TRBD2. The CDR3 loop spans 15 amino acids. The V gene end was trimmed by 3 bases and the J gene end by 3 bases; junction bases not matched to a gene: 8. Germline V gene sequence: CDR1 DFQATT, CDR2 SNEGSKA (reference sequence). This chain's CDR3 is CSASPGTSALYEQYF. The CDR3 bases are TGCAGTGCTAGCCCGGGGACTAGCGCTCTCTACGAGCAGTACTTC.

The chain carries TRBV15 and TRBJ1-3, with 8 nucleotides matching TRBD1. The length of the CDR3 is 14 residues. The V segment lost 4 bases and the J segment 4 bases; nucleotides outside the gene matches: 3. Per germline, CDR1 LNHNV and CDR2 YYDKDF (reference sequence). CDR3 DNA: TGTGCCACCAGCACGCGGACAGGGGGAAACACCATATATTTT. Amino acid sequence: CATSTRTGGNTIYF.

This clonotype has a count of ten or more. This chain connects TRBV27 to TRBJ1-5; 7 bases line up with TRBD1. This CDR3 has 13 amino acids. V lost 3 bases and J lost 7; bases outside the gene matches: 3. Germline loops: CDR1 MNHEY, CDR2 SMNVEV (reference sequence). The CDR3 loop reads CASSFRGGQPQHF. In nucleotides, the CDR3 is TGTGCCAGCAGTTTCAGGGGGGGGCAGCCCCAGCATTTT.

The chain recombines TRBV7-8 with TRBJ1-1, with a tentative D call TRBD1 (5 bases). The CDR3 has 13 residues. V dropped 2 bases and J dropped 3 bases, with 7 bases sitting between them. Germline V gene lookup returns CDR1 SGHVS and CDR2 FQNEAQ. CDR3 coding DNA: TGTGCCAGCAGCTTAAAGGGGTACACTGAAGCTTTCTTT. Its translation is CASSLKGYTEAFF. Variable domain in full (rest from reference TRBV7-8 and TRBJ1-1): GAGVSQSPRYKVAKRGQDVALRCDPISGHVSLFWYQQALGQGPEFLTYFQNEAQLDKSGLPSDRFFAERPEGSVSTLKIQRTQQEDSAVYLCASSLKGYTEAFFGQGTRLTVV.

In its sample, this clonotype was seen many times. One end of the junction varies from germline; a read error may be responsible. J is TRBJ1-4 and V is TRBV12-3 or TRBV12-4; weak D call: TRBD1 (6 bases). The CDR3 loop spans 14 amino acids. CDR3 in DNA: TGTGCCAGCAGTCACCGGGACAAAGTTGAAGAACTGTTTTTT. Translation gives CASSHRDKVEELFF.

This clonotype has only a few counts. J is TRBJ2-2 and V is TRBV12-3 or TRBV12-4; TRBD2 aligns across 16 bases. With V trimmed by 5 bases and J by 2 bases, 5 bases remained unmatched. This CDR3 has 18 amino acids. The CDR3 bases are TGTGCCAGCAGTCCCGGGACTAGCGGGGGGGAAAACACCGGGGAGCTGTTTTTT. This sequence encodes CASSPGTSGGENTGELFF.

The chain links TRBV27 to TRBJ1-2; weak D call: TRBD1 (6 bases). Looked up from germline, CDR1 is MNHEY and CDR2 is SMNVEV (reference sequence). Deletions cut 2 bases from V and 5 bases from J, with 12 bases between. The CDR3 extends over 14 amino acids. The CDR3 coding sequence is TGTGCCAGCAGTTTAACCACAGGGAGGTATGGCTACACCTTC. Amino acids: CASSLTTGRYGYTF.

The chain links TRBV19 to TRBJ2-7; maybe TRBD2 (5 bases). Germline CDR1 LNHDA, CDR2 SQIVND (reference sequence). This CDR3 has 14 amino acids. Trimming took off 7 bases at V and 5 bases at J, with 18 bases between the two ends. The CDR3 is CASMRAGSYDEQYF. The CDR3 coding sequence is TGTGCCAGTATGAGGGCCGGGTCATACGACGAGCAGTACTTC.

The rearrangement joins TRBV5-1 to TRBJ2-3, with 10 bases aligning to TRBD2. Germline V gene lookup returns CDR1 SGHRS and CDR2 YFSETQ. CDR3 length: 17 amino acids. V lost 4 bases and J lost 6; bases outside the gene matches: 14. CDR3: CASSRSGAGGFADTQYF. The CDR3 DNA follows: TGCGCCAGCAGCCGTTCTGGAGCGGGGGGGTTCGCGGATACGCAGTATTTT.

The chain is built from TRBV4-2 and TRBJ2-7; D not resolved. Germline lookup yields CDR1 LGHNA and CDR2 YNFKEQ. This CDR3 comprises 15 residues. Trimming cost V 2 bases and J 0 bases, with 11 bases left between them. DNA of the CDR3: TGTGCCAGCAGCCAACCCCTCGGCGGCTCCTACGAGCAGTACTTC. It is translated as CASSQPLGGSYEQYF.

The gene calls are TRBV6-2 or TRBV6-3 and TRBJ2-1; D is unresolved. V dropped 8 bases and J dropped 2 bases, with 7 bases sitting between them. The CDR3 extends over 12 amino acids. Germline assignment: CDR1 MNHEY and CDR2 SVGEGT. For the CDR3, the DNA is TGTGCCAGCGGGAAGACCTACAATGAGCAGTTCTTC. Protein sequence: CASGKTYNEQFF.

This chain connects TRBV10-3 to TRBJ1-3; D call uncertain. CDR1 is ENHRY, CDR2 SYGVKD, per germline. V lost 7 bases, J lost 4 bases, and 8 bases lay in between. This CDR3 is built from 12 residues. The CDR3, as DNA: TGTGCCATCATGGATCTAGGAAACACCATATATTTT. Its protein is CAIMDLGNTIYF.

This clonotype was counted only a few times. The rearrangement joins TRBV29-1 to TRBJ2-1; 7 positions match TRBD1. V was clipped by 5 bases and J by 7 bases; unmatched bases: 14. The CDR3 covers 15 residues. The germline gives CDR1 SQVTM, CDR2 ANQGSEA. In DNA, the CDR3 is TGCAGCGTTAAAGGGACAGACTTAATTGGGAATGAGCAGTTCTTC. Translation: CSVKGTDLIGNEQFF.

The CDR3 DNA is TGTGCCATCAGTGAGTTGGGACAGGGGGCGGACAATGAGCAGTTCTTC. Amino acids: CAISELGQGADNEQFF. V and J are TRBV10-3 and TRBJ2-1, with 12 bases matching TRBD1. With V trimmed by 1 base and J by 5 bases, 3 bases remained unmatched. Germline V gene data show CDR1 as ENHRY and CDR2 as SYGVKD. The CDR3 is made up of 16 amino acids.

In this sample, this clonotype turned up a few times. The V call is TRBV4-3, the J call TRBJ2-3, with D unresolved. The CDR3 contains 15 residues. The V end lost 4 bases, the J end lost 2 bases, and 13 bases lay between the germline ends. Looked up from germline, CDR1 is LGHNA and CDR2 is YSLEER. CDR3 sequence: CASSPGPLPTDTQYF. For the CDR3, the DNA is TGCGCCAGCAGCCCCGGACCCTTGCCCACAGATACGCAGTATTTT.

This clonotype was counted many times. This chain uses TRBV24-1 with TRBJ2-1; 11 bases align to TRBD1. Germline CDR1 reads KGHDR; CDR2 reads SFDVKD. V shed 3 bases, J shed 6 bases, and the junction held 3 bases outside the gene matches. CDR3 length: 15 residues. This CDR3 reads CATSDPGQGANEQFF. The DNA for the CDR3 is TGTGCCACCAGTGATCCCGGACAGGGGGCCAATGAGCAGTTCTTC.

This clonotype has a count of ten or more. This chain links TRBV5-5 with TRBJ1-1; D gene uncertain. V was cut by 0 bases and J by 4 bases, with 7 bases left in between. This CDR3 contains 13 residues. The germline V gene has CDR1 SGHKS and CDR2 YYEKEE (reference sequence). The CDR3 DNA follows: TGTGCCAGCAGCTTGGACCGAGCCACTGAAGCTTTCTTT. It specifies CASSLDRATEAFF. Variable domain in full (rest from reference TRBV5-5 and TRBJ1-1): DAGVTQSPTHLIKTRGQQVTLRCSPISGHKSVSWYQQVLGQGPQFIFQYYEKEERGRGNFPDRFSARQFPNYSSELNVNALLLGDSALYLCASSLDRATEAFFGQGTRLTVV.

The CDR3 DNA follows: TGCAGTGCTAGACCTATGGGTCAGGGGAAAGCTGAAGCTTTCTTT. Amino acid sequence: CSARPMGQGKAEAFF. This sequence joins TRBV20-1 and TRBJ1-1; TRBD1 might be the D (6 bases). V lost 2 bases and J lost 6, with 19 bases in between. Per the germline V gene, CDR1 is DFQATT and CDR2 is SNEGSKA (reference sequence). This CDR3 comprises 15 residues.

This clonotype came up many times. V is TRBV7-6 and J is TRBJ1-5; weak D call: TRBD1 (5 bases). This CDR3 has 16 residues. Germline V gene lookup returns CDR1 SGHVS and CDR2 FNYEAQ. V was cut by 4 bases and J by 4 bases, with 17 bases left in between. This CDR3 is CASSSTLDGANQPQHF. DNA for the CDR3: TGTGCCAGCAGCTCAACCCTCGACGGGGCAAATCAGCCCCAGCATTTT.

The J gene is TRBJ1-4, the V gene TRBV20-1; TRBD1 is a possible D gene (5 bases). Per the germline V gene, CDR1 is DFQATT and CDR2 is SNEGSKA (reference sequence). CDR3 length: 16 residues. V gave up 5 bases and J gave up 5 bases, with 21 bases separating them. This chain's CDR3 is CSARSSTGTLNEKLFF. CDR3 nucleotide sequence: TGCAGTGCTCGTAGTTCCACCGGGACGCTGAATGAAAAACTGTTTTTT.

This chain uses TRBV10-3 with TRBJ2-3, with TRBD2 matching over 8 bases. Looked up from germline, CDR1 is ENHRY and CDR2 is SYGVKD. CDR3 length equals 14 residues. J was trimmed by 3 bases and V by 4 bases; bases with no gene match: 3. This CDR3 reads CAISGIAGTDTQYF. CDR3 coding DNA: TGTGCCATCAGTGGTATAGCGGGGACAGATACGCAGTATTTT.

Many counts were recorded for this clonotype. The chain uses TRBV7-8 and TRBJ1-5; no clear D. Germline CDR1 SGHVS, CDR2 FQNEAQ. CDR3 size: 15 residues. V shed 5 bases and J shed 3 bases, with 14 bases lying between them. The CDR3 is CASSQDWQNNQPQHF. The CDR3 DNA sequence: TGTGCCAGCAGCCAAGACTGGCAGAACAATCAGCCCCAGCATTTT.

This clonotype was detected only a few times. V usage is TRBV19 and J usage is TRBJ1-1, with a weak D call TRBD1 (5 bases). The CDR3 totals 13 residues. Germline V gene data show CDR1 as LNHDA and CDR2 as SQIVND (reference sequence). Trimming took off 7 bases at V and 3 bases at J, with 12 bases between the two ends. This CDR3 is CASITGAYTEAFF. In nucleotides, the CDR3 is TGTGCCAGTATCACCGGGGCATACACTGAAGCTTTCTTT.

There are a few counts of this clonotype. The chain carries TRBV10-3 and TRBJ2-1; D remains ambiguous. Germline V lookup: CDR1 ENHRY, CDR2 SYGVKD. There are 11 residues in the CDR3. Trimming took off 6 bases at V and 7 bases at J, with 7 bases between the two ends. The CDR3 coding sequence is TGTGCCATCAGCGGTAAAAATGAGCAGTTCTTC. It yields the protein CAISGKNEQFF.

This clonotype was detected ten times or more. The chain has TRBV14 and TRBJ2-2; D remains ambiguous. Germline V gene sequence: CDR1 SGHDN, CDR2 FVKESK. V was shortened by 4 bases and J by 0 bases, with 6 bases between the two germline ends. The CDR3 is 14 amino acids. For the CDR3, the DNA is TGTGCCAGCAGCCTCGCCGCGAACACCGGGGAGCTGTTTTTT. It translates to CASSLAANTGELFF.